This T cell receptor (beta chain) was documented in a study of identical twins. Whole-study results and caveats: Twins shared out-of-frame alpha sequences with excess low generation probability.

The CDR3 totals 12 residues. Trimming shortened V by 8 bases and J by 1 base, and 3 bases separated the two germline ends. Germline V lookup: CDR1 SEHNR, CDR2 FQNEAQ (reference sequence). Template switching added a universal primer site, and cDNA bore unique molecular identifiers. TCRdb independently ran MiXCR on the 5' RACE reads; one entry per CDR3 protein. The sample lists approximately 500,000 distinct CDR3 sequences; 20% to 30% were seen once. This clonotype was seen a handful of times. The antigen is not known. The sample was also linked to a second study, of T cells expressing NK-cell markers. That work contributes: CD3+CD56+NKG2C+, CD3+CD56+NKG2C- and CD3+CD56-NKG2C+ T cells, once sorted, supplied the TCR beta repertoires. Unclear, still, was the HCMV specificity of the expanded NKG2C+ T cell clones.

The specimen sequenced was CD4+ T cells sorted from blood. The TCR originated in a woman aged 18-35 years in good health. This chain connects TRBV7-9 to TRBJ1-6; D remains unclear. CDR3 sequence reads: CASGSYNSPLHF. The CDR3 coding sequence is TGTGCCAGCGGTTCCTATAATTCACCCCTCCACTTT.